What follows describes a single T cell receptor (beta chain). The sample is drawn from a study of blood T cell repertoires in COVID-19. Overall study: The cDNA or gDNA used as material had been derived from T cells, B-cell-depleted T cells, or PBMCs.

The CDR3 runs 14 residues. The trim removed 8 bases at V and 2 bases at J, leaving 8 bases unmatched. Germline V gene lookup returns CDR1 MNHEY and CDR2 SVGAGI. Using immunoSEQ multiplex PCR, the repertoire was profiled, and TCRdb retains in-frame clones only, with some absent. The table has just over 90,000 clones, approximately 86% seen once; the top ten hold roughly 20%. The sample consisted of peripheral blood. The chain is built from TRBV6-5 and TRBJ2-7, with 8 bases identical to TRBD2. The clonotype was recovered from a woman aged 80 or over with acute or convalescent COVID-19. The CDR3 sequence: CASRSIAGPYEQYF. In nucleotides, the CDR3 is TGTGCCAGCCGATCTATAGCGGGGCCCTACGAGCAGTACTTC.